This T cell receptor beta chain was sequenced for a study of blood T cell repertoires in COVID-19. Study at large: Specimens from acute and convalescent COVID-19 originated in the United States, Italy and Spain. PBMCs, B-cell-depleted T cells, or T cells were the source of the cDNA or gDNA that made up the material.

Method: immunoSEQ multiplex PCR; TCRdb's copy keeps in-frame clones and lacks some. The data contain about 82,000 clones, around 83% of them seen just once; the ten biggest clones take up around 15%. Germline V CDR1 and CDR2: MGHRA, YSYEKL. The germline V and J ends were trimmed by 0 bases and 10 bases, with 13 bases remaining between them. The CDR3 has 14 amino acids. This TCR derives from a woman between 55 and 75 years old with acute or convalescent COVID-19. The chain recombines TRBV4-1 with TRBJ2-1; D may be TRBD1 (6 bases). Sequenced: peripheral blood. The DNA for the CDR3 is TGCGCCAGCAGCCAAGACACAGGGCAATTAGAGCAGTTCTTC. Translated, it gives CASSQDTGQLEQFF.